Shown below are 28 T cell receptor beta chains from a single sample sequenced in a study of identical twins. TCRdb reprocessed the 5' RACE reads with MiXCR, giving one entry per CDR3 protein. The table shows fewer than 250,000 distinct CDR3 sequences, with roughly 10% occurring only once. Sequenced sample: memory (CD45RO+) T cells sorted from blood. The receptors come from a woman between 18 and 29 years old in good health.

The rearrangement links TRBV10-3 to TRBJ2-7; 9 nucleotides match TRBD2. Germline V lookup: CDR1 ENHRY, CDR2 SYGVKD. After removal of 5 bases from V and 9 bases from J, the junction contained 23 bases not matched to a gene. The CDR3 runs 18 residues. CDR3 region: CAISPFLAGAARVSMQYF. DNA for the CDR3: TGTGCCATCAGTCCCTTTTTAGCGGGGGCCGCCCGTGTGTCGATGCAGTACTTC.

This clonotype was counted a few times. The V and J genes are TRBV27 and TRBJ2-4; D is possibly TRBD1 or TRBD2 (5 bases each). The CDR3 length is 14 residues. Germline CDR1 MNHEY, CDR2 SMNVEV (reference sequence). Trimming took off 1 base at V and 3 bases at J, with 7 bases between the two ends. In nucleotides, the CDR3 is TGTGCCAGCAGTTTATTGGGGGACAAAAACATTCAGTACTTC. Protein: CASSLLGDKNIQYF.

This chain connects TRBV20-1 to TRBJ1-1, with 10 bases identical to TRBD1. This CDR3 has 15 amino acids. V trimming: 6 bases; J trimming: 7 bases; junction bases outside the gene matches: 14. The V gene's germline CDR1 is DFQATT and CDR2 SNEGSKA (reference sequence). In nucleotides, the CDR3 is TGCAGTGCCCCCGCCCATGGGACAGGGGTCATTGAAGCTTTCTTT. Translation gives CSAPAHGTGVIEAFF.

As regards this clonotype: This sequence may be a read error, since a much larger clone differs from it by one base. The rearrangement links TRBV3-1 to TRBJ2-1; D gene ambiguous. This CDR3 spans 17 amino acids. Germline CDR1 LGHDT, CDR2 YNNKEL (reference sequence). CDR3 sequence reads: CACSQDLPTQKGNEQFF. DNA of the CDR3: TGTGCCTGCAGCCAAGATCTGCCGACCCAAAAGGGCAATGAGCAGTTCTTC.

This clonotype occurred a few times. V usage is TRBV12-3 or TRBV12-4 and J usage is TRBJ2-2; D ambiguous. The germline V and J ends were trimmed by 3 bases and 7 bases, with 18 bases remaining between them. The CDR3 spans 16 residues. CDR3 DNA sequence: TGTGCCAGCAGTTTTGATCCCCGCAGGCAACTCGGGGAGCTGTTTTTT. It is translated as CASSFDPRRQLGELFF.

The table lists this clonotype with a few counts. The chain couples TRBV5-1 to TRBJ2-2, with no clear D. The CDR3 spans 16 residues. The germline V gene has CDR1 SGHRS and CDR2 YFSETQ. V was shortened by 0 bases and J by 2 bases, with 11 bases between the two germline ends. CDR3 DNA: TGCGCCAGCAGCTTGGCCCAGACGTTTAACACCGGGGAGCTGTTTTTT. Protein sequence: CASSLAQTFNTGELFF. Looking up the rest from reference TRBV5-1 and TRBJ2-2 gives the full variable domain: KAGVTQTPRYLIKTRGQQVTLSCSPISGHRSVSWYQQTPGQGLQFLFEYFSETQRNKGNFPGRFSGRQFSNSRSEMNVSTLELGDSALYLCASSLAQTFNTGELFFGEGSRLTVL.

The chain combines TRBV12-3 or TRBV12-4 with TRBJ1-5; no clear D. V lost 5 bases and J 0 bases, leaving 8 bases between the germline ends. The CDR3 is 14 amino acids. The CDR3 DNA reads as TGTGCCAGCAGTGCGACATTTAGCAATCAGCCCCAGCATTTT. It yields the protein CASSATFSNQPQHF.

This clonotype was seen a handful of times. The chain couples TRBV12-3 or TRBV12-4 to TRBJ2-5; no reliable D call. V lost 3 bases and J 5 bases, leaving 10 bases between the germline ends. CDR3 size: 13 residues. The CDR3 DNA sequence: TGTGCCAGCAGTTTGGACCCCTGGGAGACCCAGTACTTC. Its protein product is CASSLDPWETQYF.

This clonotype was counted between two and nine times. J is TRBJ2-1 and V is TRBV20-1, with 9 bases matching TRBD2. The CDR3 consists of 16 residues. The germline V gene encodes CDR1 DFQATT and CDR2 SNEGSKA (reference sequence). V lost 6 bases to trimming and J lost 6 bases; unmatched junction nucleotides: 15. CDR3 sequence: CSATSVLAGAGNEQFF. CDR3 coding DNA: TGCAGTGCGACCTCAGTTTTAGCGGGGGCCGGCAATGAGCAGTTCTTC.

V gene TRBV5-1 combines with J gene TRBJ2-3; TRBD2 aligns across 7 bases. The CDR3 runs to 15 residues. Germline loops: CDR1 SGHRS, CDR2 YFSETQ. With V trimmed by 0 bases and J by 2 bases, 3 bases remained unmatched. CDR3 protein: CASSLDGGTTDTQYF. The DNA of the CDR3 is TGCGCCAGCAGCTTGGACGGGGGGACCACAGATACGCAGTATTTT.

CDR3 sequence: CSASRSDYNEQFF. The CDR3 DNA reads TGCAGTGCTTCCCGTAGCGATTACAATGAGCAGTTCTTC. This chain joins TRBV20-1 and TRBJ2-1, with a tentative D call TRBD2 (5 bases). Germline CDR1 reads DFQATT; CDR2 reads SNEGSKA (reference sequence). This CDR3 is 13 amino acids long. The germline V and J ends were trimmed by 5 bases and 4 bases, with 12 bases remaining between them.

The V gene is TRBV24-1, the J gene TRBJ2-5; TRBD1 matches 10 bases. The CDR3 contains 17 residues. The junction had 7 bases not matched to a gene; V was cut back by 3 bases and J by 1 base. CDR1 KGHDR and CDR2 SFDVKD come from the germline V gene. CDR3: CATSDAGTGDLQETQYF. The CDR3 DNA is TGTGCCACCAGTGATGCCGGGACAGGGGACCTCCAAGAGACCCAGTACTTC.

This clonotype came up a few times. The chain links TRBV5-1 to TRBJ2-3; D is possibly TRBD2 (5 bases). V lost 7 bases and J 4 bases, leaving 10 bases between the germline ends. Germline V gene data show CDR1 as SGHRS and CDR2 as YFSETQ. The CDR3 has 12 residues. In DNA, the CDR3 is TGCGCCAGCGGACTTGAAGCAGATACGCAGTATTTT. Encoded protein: CASGLEADTQYF.

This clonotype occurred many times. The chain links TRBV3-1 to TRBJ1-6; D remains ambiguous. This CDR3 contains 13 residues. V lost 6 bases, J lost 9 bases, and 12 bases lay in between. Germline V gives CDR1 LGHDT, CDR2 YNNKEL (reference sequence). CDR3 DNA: TGTGCCAGCAGACGACAACCCCGTTCACCCCTCCACTTT. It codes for CASRRQPRSPLHF.

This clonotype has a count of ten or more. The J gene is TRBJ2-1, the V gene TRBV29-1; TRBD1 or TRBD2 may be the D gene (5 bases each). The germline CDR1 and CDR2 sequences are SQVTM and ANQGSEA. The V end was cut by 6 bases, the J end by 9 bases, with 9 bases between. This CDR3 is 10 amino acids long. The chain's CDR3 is CSVSRGEQFF. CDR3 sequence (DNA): TGCAGCGTATCGAGGGGTGAGCAGTTCTTC.

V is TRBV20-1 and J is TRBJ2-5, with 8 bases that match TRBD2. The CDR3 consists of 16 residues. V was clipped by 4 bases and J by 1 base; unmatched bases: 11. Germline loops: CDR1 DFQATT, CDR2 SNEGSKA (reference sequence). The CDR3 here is CSAKGSGRSVQETQYF. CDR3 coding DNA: TGCAGTGCTAAAGGAAGCGGGAGAAGCGTCCAAGAGACCCAGTACTTC.

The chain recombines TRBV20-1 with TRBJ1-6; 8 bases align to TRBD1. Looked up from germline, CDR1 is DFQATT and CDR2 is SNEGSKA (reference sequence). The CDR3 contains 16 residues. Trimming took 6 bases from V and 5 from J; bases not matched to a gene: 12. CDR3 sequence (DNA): TGCAGTGCACCGACAGGGGCCCAGGGGGATAATTCACCCCTCCACTTT. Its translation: CSAPTGAQGDNSPLHF.

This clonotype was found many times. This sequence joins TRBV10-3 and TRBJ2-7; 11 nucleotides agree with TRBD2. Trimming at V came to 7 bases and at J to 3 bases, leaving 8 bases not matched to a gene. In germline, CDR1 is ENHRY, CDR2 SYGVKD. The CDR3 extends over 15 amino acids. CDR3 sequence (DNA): TGTGCCATCACCTCGTACGGGACTAGCGGCTACGAGCAGTACTTC. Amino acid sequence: CAITSYGTSGYEQYF.

CDR3 nucleotide sequence: TGCAGTGCTAGAGCCCCCCTATCGGGCGTTGGAAACACCATATATTTT. It is translated as CSARAPLSGVGNTIYF. The chain couples TRBV20-1 to TRBJ1-3; no clear D gene. Looked up from germline, CDR1 is DFQATT and CDR2 is SNEGSKA (reference sequence). CDR3 size: 16 residues. Trimming removed 1 base from V and 3 bases from J, with 16 bases in between.

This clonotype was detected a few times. CDR3 in DNA: TGCAGTGCTCTCGGCGGACGTCAAGAGACCCAGTACTTC. It encodes CSALGGRQETQYF. V usage is TRBV20-1 and J usage is TRBJ2-5; no clear D. With 5 bases removed from V and 2 bases from J, the gap between germline ends came to 12 bases. The CDR3 loop spans 13 amino acids. CDR1 and CDR2 (germline): DFQATT, SNEGSKA (reference sequence).

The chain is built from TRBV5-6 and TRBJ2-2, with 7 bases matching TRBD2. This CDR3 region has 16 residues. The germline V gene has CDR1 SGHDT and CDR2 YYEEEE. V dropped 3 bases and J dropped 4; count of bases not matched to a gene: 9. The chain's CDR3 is CASSSREGSGTGELFF. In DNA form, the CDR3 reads TGTGCCAGCAGCTCGAGGGAGGGGTCTGGCACCGGGGAGCTGTTTTTT.

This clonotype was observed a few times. The CDR3 DNA reads TGTGCCGGGAGAGCGGGAGGGCCGAACACCGGGGAGCTGTTTTTT. This sequence encodes CAGRAGGPNTGELFF. The rearrangement joins TRBV6-2 or TRBV6-3 to TRBJ2-2; 10 nucleotides agree with TRBD2. The germline V gene encodes CDR1 MNHEY and CDR2 SVGEGT. CDR3 length equals 15 residues. The ends lost 11 bases at V and 0 bases at J; junction bases unmatched: 6.

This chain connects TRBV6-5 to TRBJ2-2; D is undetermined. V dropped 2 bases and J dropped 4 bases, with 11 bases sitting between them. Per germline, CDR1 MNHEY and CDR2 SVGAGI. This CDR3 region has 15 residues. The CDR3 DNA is TGTGCCAGCAGTTACCCCACCTATGGCACCGGGGAGCTGTTTTTT. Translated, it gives CASSYPTYGTGELFF.

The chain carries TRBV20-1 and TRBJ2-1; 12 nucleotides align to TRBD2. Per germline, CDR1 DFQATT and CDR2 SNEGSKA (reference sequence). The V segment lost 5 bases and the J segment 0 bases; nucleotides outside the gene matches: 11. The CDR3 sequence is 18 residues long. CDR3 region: CSAYPGLAGLSSYNEQFF. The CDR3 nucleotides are TGCAGTGCTTACCCGGGACTAGCGGGTCTTAGCTCCTACAATGAGCAGTTCTTC.

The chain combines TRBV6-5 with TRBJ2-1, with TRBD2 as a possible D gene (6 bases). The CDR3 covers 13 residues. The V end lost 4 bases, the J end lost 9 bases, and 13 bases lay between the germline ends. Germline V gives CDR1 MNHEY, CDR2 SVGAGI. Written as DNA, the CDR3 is TGTGCCAGCAGTTCTCTCAACGGGGGTGAGCAGTTCTTC. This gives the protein CASSSLNGGEQFF.

In DNA form, the CDR3 reads TGCAGTGCTGGGGAGTACAACTATGGCTACACCTTC. This codes for CSAGEYNYGYTF. The J gene is TRBJ1-2, the V gene TRBV20-1; D call uncertain. There are 12 residues in the CDR3. The germline V gene has CDR1 DFQATT and CDR2 SNEGSKA (reference sequence). V lost 5 bases to trimming and J lost 2 bases, with 9 bases between them.

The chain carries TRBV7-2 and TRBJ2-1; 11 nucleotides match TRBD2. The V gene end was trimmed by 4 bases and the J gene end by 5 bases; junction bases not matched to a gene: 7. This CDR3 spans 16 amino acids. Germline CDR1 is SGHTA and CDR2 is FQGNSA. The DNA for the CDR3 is TGTGCCAGCAGCTCCACTAGCGGGAGTCCCCACAATGAGCAGTTCTTC. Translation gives CASSSTSGSPHNEQFF.

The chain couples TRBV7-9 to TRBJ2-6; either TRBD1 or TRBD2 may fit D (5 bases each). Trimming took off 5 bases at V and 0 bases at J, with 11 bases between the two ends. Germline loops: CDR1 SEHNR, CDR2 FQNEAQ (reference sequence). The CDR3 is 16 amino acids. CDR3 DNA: TGTGCCAGCAGCGGGTCAGGGAGCTCTGGGGCCAACGTCCTGACTTTC. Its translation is CASSGSGSSGANVLTF.